A single sample gave rise to the 16 T cell receptor beta chains below, sequenced in a study of shared clonotypes between healthy human individuals. The protocol was immunoSEQ multiplex PCR, while the TCRdb copy is restricted to in-frame clones and leaves out a portion. The table has 550,000 to 700,000 clones, 73% seen once. Source material: memory CD4+ T cells sorted from blood. The subset was: CD45RA-negative fraction. Source of these receptors: a woman under 40 in good health.

This sequence joins TRBV7-9 and TRBJ2-5; 8 positions match TRBD2. The CDR3 runs to 15 residues. Germline V gene lookup returns CDR1 SEHNR and CDR2 FQNEAQ (reference sequence). V shed 5 bases, J shed 2 bases, and the junction held 7 bases outside the gene matches. This CDR3 reads CASSDKAGAQETQYF. CDR3 nucleotides: TGTGCCAGCAGCGATAAAGCGGGAGCACAAGAGACCCAGTACTTC.

V usage is TRBV5-1 and J usage is TRBJ2-5, with TRBD1 matching over 8 bases. V dropped 2 bases and J dropped 5; count of bases not matched to a gene: 14. The germline CDR1 and CDR2 sequences are SGHRS and YFSETQ. The CDR3 length is 17 residues. The CDR3 region has the DNA TGCGCCAGCAGCTTTTGGGGGGTGTCGGACAGGGTCGAGACCCAGTACTTC. Translation: CASSFWGVSDRVETQYF.

The chain joins TRBV5-1 to TRBJ2-2; D remains unclear. The CDR3 runs 15 residues. Trimming took off 0 bases at V and 0 bases at J, with 6 bases between the two ends. Germline CDR1 SGHRS, CDR2 YFSETQ. The DNA of the CDR3 is TGCGCCAGCAGCTTGGGGAATCCGAACACCGGGGAGCTGTTTTTT. Translating gives CASSLGNPNTGELFF.

The genes are TRBV28 and TRBJ2-7; 8 bases line up with TRBD2. Germline trimming cut 6 bases from V and 4 bases from J; bases unmatched to any gene: 11. Per germline, CDR1 MDHEN and CDR2 SYDVKM. CDR3 size: 15 residues. The CDR3 loop reads CASRSLRPGGYEQYF. The CDR3 coding sequence is TGTGCCAGCAGGTCCCTCCGCCCGGGAGGGTACGAGCAGTACTTC.

Concerning this clone itself: No DNA is shown, since the ends of the CDR3 on it are uncertain; the CDR3 is the one TCRdb lists. The gene calls are TRBV5-5 and TRBJ1-3. The CDR3 is made up of 14 amino acids, end residues included. The germline V gene has CDR1 SGHKS and CDR2 YYEKEE (reference sequence). The CDR3 loop reads CASSTSSSGNTIYF.

This clone was seen a few times. V is TRBV19 and J is TRBJ2-2, with a tentative D call TRBD1 (6 bases). V shed 10 bases and J shed 3 bases, with 15 bases lying between them. There are 14 residues in the CDR3. Germline-derived CDR1 and CDR2 are LNHDA and SQIVND (reference sequence). CDR3 DNA: TGTGCCACCCACAGGGTAGGGGACACCGGGGAGCTGTTTTTT. Its protein product is CATHRVGDTGELFF. Supplemented by reference TRBV19 and TRBJ2-2, the full variable domain reads DGGITQSPKYLFRKEGQNVTLSCEQNLNHDAMYWYRQDPGQGLRLIYYSQIVNDFQKGDIAEGYSVSREKKESFPLTVTSAQKNPTAFYLCATHRVGDTGELFFGEGSRLTVL.

V gene TRBV10-3 combines with J gene TRBJ1-2; D gene ambiguous. V shed 8 bases and J shed 2 bases, with 9 bases lying between them. The germline V gene encodes CDR1 ENHRY and CDR2 SYGVKD. This CDR3 region has 12 residues. The DNA for the CDR3 is TGTGCCATCTTCGGTGTAAACTATGGCTACACCTTC. As protein: CAIFGVNYGYTF.

Here the CDR3 DNA reads TGTGCCAGCAGCTTAGATCCAGCTACTGAAGCTTTCTTT. This codes for CASSLDPATEAFF. This sequence joins TRBV7-9 and TRBJ1-1; D is uncertain. V was cut by 1 base and J by 5 bases, with 8 bases left in between. The germline CDR1 and CDR2 sequences are SEHNR and FQNEAQ (reference sequence). The CDR3 consists of 13 residues. The full variable domain, its missing parts supplied by reference TRBV7-9 and TRBJ1-1, is DTGVSQNPRHKITKRGQNVTFRCDPISEHNRLYWYRQTLGQGPEFLTYFQNEAQLEKSRLLSDRFSAERPKGSFSTLEIQRTEQGDSAMYLCASSLDPATEAFFGQGTRLTVV.

This clone was seen just once. The genes are TRBV5-1 and TRBJ1-1; D is undetermined. Germline V gives CDR1 SGHRS, CDR2 YFSETQ. The CDR3 has 12 residues. V was cut by 4 bases and J by 2 bases, with 6 bases left in between. CDR3 protein: CASSQPNTEAFF. The CDR3 DNA is TGCGCCAGCAGCCAACCAAACACTGAAGCTTTCTTT. Supplemented by reference TRBV5-1 and TRBJ1-1, the full variable domain reads KAGVTQTPRYLIKTRGQQVTLSCSPISGHRSVSWYQQTPGQGLQFLFEYFSETQRNKGNFPGRFSGRQFSNSRSEMNVSTLELGDSALYLCASSQPNTEAFFGQGTRLTVV.

The chain joins TRBV28 to TRBJ2-1; 7 bases line up with TRBD1. From germline, CDR1 is MDHEN and CDR2 SYDVKM. The CDR3 spans 12 residues. The V and J ends lost 6 bases and 12 bases, in that order; junction bases with no gene match: 8. This chain's CDR3 is CASRGQVFGQFF. Here the CDR3 DNA reads TGTGCCAGCAGAGGACAGGTTTTTGGGCAGTTCTTC. Looking up the rest from reference TRBV28 and TRBJ2-1 gives the full variable domain: DVKVTQSSRYLVKRTGEKVFLECVQDMDHENMFWYRQDPGLGLRLIYFSYDVKMKEKGDIPEGYSVSREKKERFSLILESASTNQTSMYLCASRGQVFGQFFGPGTRLTVL.

The chain joins TRBV30 to TRBJ2-1; tentatively, D is TRBD1 (6 bases). The germline V gene encodes CDR1 GTSNPN and CDR2 SVGIG (reference sequence). The CDR3 length is 13 residues. Trimming cost V 4 bases and J 10 bases, with 17 bases left between them. The CDR3 DNA reads as TGTGCCTGGACCGAAGCACAGGGATGGGAGCAGTTCTTC. This translates into CAWTEAQGWEQFF. The whole variable domain, remainder taken from reference TRBV30 and TRBJ2-1, is SQTIHQWPATLVQPVGSPLSLECTVEGTSNPNLYWYRQAAGRGLQLLFYSVGIGQISSEVPQNLSASRPQDRQFILSSKKLLLSDSGFYLCAWTEAQGWEQFFGPGTRLTVL.

This sequence joins TRBV5-6 and TRBJ2-5; 12 nucleotides line up with TRBD2. CDR3 length: 16 amino acids. The V gene's germline CDR1 is SGHDT and CDR2 YYEEEE. With V trimmed by 3 bases and J by 2 bases, 5 bases remained unmatched. In DNA form, the CDR3 reads TGTGCCAGCAGCTGGCGGACTAGCGGGACGCAAGAGACCCAGTACTTC. Its protein is CASSWRTSGTQETQYF.

This chain connects TRBV4-1 to TRBJ2-3; D ambiguous. Germline-derived CDR1 and CDR2 are MGHRA and YSYEKL. Trimming took 1 base from V and 6 from J, leaving 17 bases between them. CDR3 size: 16 residues. CDR3 DNA sequence: TGCGCCAGCAGCCAAGGCTTCATGGTGGTTGCGGATACGCAGTATTTT. It is translated as CASSQGFMVVADTQYF.

The rearrangement uses TRBV19 and TRBJ2-7, with 9 nucleotides matching TRBD1. J lost 1 base, V lost 8 bases, and 6 bases had no gene match. Germline V lookup: CDR1 LNHDA, CDR2 SQIVND (reference sequence). The length of the CDR3 is 14 residues. CDR3 sequence (DNA): TGTGCCAGTCAGACCGGGACAGGGTCCTACGAGCAGTACTTC. Amino acid sequence: CASQTGTGSYEQYF.

Details on this clone: Other DNA sequences in this specimen translate into the identical CDR3. The chain uses TRBV2 and TRBJ2-3; perhaps D is TRBD1 or TRBD2 (5 bases each). CDR3 length: 15 amino acids. V was clipped by 6 bases and J by 0 bases, with 13 bases between them. The germline V gene encodes CDR1 SNHLY and CDR2 FYNNEI. For the CDR3, the DNA is TGTGCCAGCAGCGGGCAGGGAGCTAGCACAGATACGCAGTATTTT. This sequence encodes CASSGQGASTDTQYF.

The chain uses TRBV10-3 and TRBJ1-2; D call uncertain. Looked up from germline, CDR1 is ENHRY and CDR2 is SYGVKD. Deletions cut 0 bases from V and 7 bases from J, with 18 bases between. The CDR3 runs to 16 residues. CDR3 residues: CAISESLTDPRGGYTF. The CDR3 DNA reads as TGTGCCATCAGTGAGTCCTTGACGGACCCAAGAGGTGGCTACACCTTC.